The 20 T cell receptor beta chains in this list originate from one sample, sequenced in a study of T cell repertoires in cytomegalovirus infection. Via MiXCR, TCRdb re-called the reads, giving one row per CDR3 protein. The sample carries approximately 250,000 distinct CDR3 sequences, roughly 9% recorded once. Specimen: PBMCs. Receptor source: a human donor in good health (CMV status not recorded). Some clones in this sample may be carry-over from other donors' samples.

The chain's CDR3 is CASSFEISGRETQYF. The DNA of the CDR3 is TGTGCCAGCAGCTTCGAAATCTCGGGACGGGAGACCCAGTACTTC. This chain connects TRBV11-3 to TRBJ2-5; either TRBD1 or TRBD2 may supply D (5 bases each). The length of the CDR3 is 15 residues. V was cut by 3 bases and J by 5 bases, with 16 bases left in between. Germline CDR1 and CDR2: SGHNT and YENEEA.

This clonotype has at least ten counts. The chain has TRBV7-2 and TRBJ2-1; 12 nucleotides line up with TRBD2. V was clipped by 6 bases and J by 7 bases; unmatched bases: 7. Germline CDR1 is SGHTA and CDR2 is FQGNSA. The CDR3 contains 15 residues. CDR3 amino acids: CASSPRTSGNNEQFF. The CDR3 DNA reads TGTGCCAGCAGTCCCCGGACTAGCGGGAATAATGAGCAGTTCTTC.

The chain combines TRBV29-1 with TRBJ2-1; D perhaps matches TRBD2 (6 bases). The CDR3 loop spans 18 amino acids. V lost 1 base to trimming and J lost 4 bases, with 23 bases between them. Germline V CDR1 and CDR2: SQVTM, ANQGSEA. The CDR3 sequence: CSVEGMTEGLGIYNEQFF. CDR3 bases: TGCAGCGTTGAAGGCATGACGGAGGGTTTAGGGATTTACAATGAGCAGTTCTTC.

In this sample, this clonotype turned up many times. The chain joins TRBV30 to TRBJ2-1; 7 bases match TRBD2. Germline CDR1 is GTSNPN and CDR2 is SVGIG (reference sequence). The CDR3 covers 14 residues. V trimming: 4 bases; J trimming: 7 bases; junction bases outside the gene matches: 10. CDR3 nucleotide sequence: TGTGCCTGGAATAGTTGGGAGGGACGGAATGAGCAGTTCTTC. Its translation: CAWNSWEGRNEQFF.

This clonotype was counted at least ten times. The V call is TRBV7-2, the J call TRBJ2-3; the match to TRBD2 covers 7 bases. CDR1 and CDR2 (germline): SGHTA, FQGNSA. Unmatched junction bases numbered 7, after V lost 5 bases and J lost 2 bases. This CDR3 is built from 15 residues. The CDR3 DNA follows: TGTGCCAGCAGCATTAGTGGGGGGGTCACAGATACGCAGTATTTT. Its translation is CASSISGGVTDTQYF.

This clonotype has a count of ten or more. The V gene is TRBV29-1, the J gene TRBJ1-5, with D possibly being TRBD1 (5 bases). This CDR3 spans 11 amino acids. CDR1 and CDR2 (germline): SQVTM, ANQGSEA. The CDR3 reads CRRQQEEPQHF. The DNA of the CDR3 is TGCAGACGACAGCAAGAGGAGCCCCAGCATTTT. Drawing the rest from reference TRBV29-1 and TRBJ1-5, the complete variable domain is SAVISQKPSRDICQRGTSLTIQCQVDSQVTMMFWYRQQPGQSLTLIATANQGSEATYESGFVIDKFPISRPNLTFSTLTVSNMSPEDSSIYLCRRQQEEPQHFGDGTRLSIL.

The rearrangement joins TRBV28 to TRBJ1-6, with D possibly TRBD1 on 5 matching bases. This CDR3 spans 15 amino acids. V lost 4 bases and J 7 bases, leaving 14 bases between the germline ends. Germline-derived CDR1 and CDR2 are MDHEN and SYDVKM. In DNA form, the CDR3 reads TGTGCCAGCAGTTCCGGGACCTTTGGAAATTCACCCCTCCACTTT. Translating gives CASSSGTFGNSPLHF.

This clonotype was found many times. The chain employs TRBV7-2 and TRBJ1-3; tentatively, D is TRBD1 (6 bases). The CDR3 contains 14 residues. The germline V and J ends were trimmed by 5 bases and 3 bases, with 11 bases remaining between them. Per the germline V gene, CDR1 is SGHTA and CDR2 is FQGNSA. The CDR3 bases are TGTGCCAGCAGCCCCGGAGGGGGTGGAAACACCATATATTTT. It encodes CASSPGGGGNTIYF.

This clonotype has a count of ten or more. V and J are TRBV7-6 and TRBJ2-7; 9 nucleotides agree with TRBD2. Germline assignment: CDR1 SGHVS and CDR2 FNYEAQ. The CDR3 consists of 15 residues. Unmatched junction bases numbered 10, after V lost 4 bases and J lost 6 bases. The CDR3 protein is CASSYSGGGAGEQYF. The CDR3 DNA reads as TGTGCCAGCAGCTACTCAGGCGGGGGGGCGGGCGAGCAGTACTTC. The complete variable domain, with remaining parts taken from reference TRBV7-6 and TRBJ2-7, reads GAGVSQSPRYKVTKRGQDVALRCDPISGHVSLYWYRQALGQGPEFLTYFNYEAQQDKSGLPNDRFSAERPEGSISTLTIQRTEQRDSAMYRCASSYSGGGAGEQYFGPGTRLTVT.

This clonotype was observed many times. V and J are TRBV28 and TRBJ2-5, with 9 bases identical to TRBD1. CDR3 length equals 16 residues. Looked up from germline, CDR1 is MDHEN and CDR2 is SYDVKM. V lost 6 bases and J lost 9; bases outside the gene matches: 17. CDR3 sequence reads: CASSPPGTGSMGAQYF. CDR3 bases: TGTGCCAGCAGCCCGCCCGGGACAGGGTCCATGGGGGCCCAGTACTTC.

This clonotype has ten or more counts. V and J are TRBV7-9 and TRBJ1-1; D is uncertain. This CDR3 has 16 amino acids. Between the trimmed V and J ends, which lost 5 bases and 5 bases, there was a span of 21 bases. Germline assignment: CDR1 SEHNR and CDR2 FQNEAQ (reference sequence). CDR3 loop: CASSPVRRPGATEAFF. The DNA of the CDR3 is TGTGCCAGCAGCCCCGTGAGACGGCCTGGAGCGACTGAAGCTTTCTTT. The whole variable domain, remainder taken from reference TRBV7-9 and TRBJ1-1, is DTGVSQNPRHKITKRGQNVTFRCDPISEHNRLYWYRQTLGQGPEFLTYFQNEAQLEKSRLLSDRFSAERPKGSFSTLEIQRTEQGDSAMYLCASSPVRRPGATEAFFGQGTRLTVV.

This clonotype was counted between two and nine times. This sequence joins TRBV12-3 or TRBV12-4 and TRBJ2-3; TRBD1 matches 10 bases. The CDR3 is 15 amino acids. The ends lost 2 bases at V and 4 bases at J; junction bases unmatched: 3. The CDR3: CASSLTTGGSDTQYF. CDR3 coding DNA: TGTGCCAGCAGTTTAACGACAGGGGGCTCAGATACGCAGTATTTT.

This clonotype was found many times. The CDR3 sequence is CSARWRDTEAFF. CDR3 bases: TGCAGTGCTAGGTGGAGGGACACTGAAGCTTTCTTT. V is TRBV20-1 and J is TRBJ1-1, with D unresolved. This CDR3 region has 12 residues. The V gene lost 3 bases and the J gene lost 3 bases, with 8 bases spanning the gap. Germline V CDR1 and CDR2: DFQATT, SNEGSKA (reference sequence).

This clonotype was seen many times. The chain joins TRBV11-2 to TRBJ1-1, with D unclear. The germline V gene encodes CDR1 SGHAT and CDR2 FQNNGV. CDR3 length equals 17 residues. Trimming cost V 6 bases and J 0 bases, with 20 bases left between them. This CDR3 is CASSFQHRGPLNTEAFF. The CDR3 nucleotides are TGTGCCAGCAGTTTTCAACACCGAGGGCCCCTGAACACTGAAGCTTTCTTT.

Comment on this clonotype: A much larger clone differs from this one at a single base, so this may be a read error. V and J are TRBV7-8 and TRBJ1-4; 7 positions match TRBD1. The V gene end was trimmed by 4 bases and the J gene end by 9 bases; junction bases not matched to a gene: 17. The germline CDR1 and CDR2 sequences are SGHVS and FQNEAQ. The CDR3 spans 17 residues. The CDR3 bases are TGTGCCAGCAGCTCCATCCCCCGCCCGGACAGGAGGAAAAAACTGTTTTTT. Translating it yields CASSSIPRPDRRKKLFF.

This clonotype has ten or more counts. The chain couples TRBV7-2 to TRBJ1-1; possible D gene TRBD1, 5 bases. The length of the CDR3 is 15 residues. The V gene's germline CDR1 is SGHTA and CDR2 FQGNSA. With 2 bases removed from V and 5 bases from J, the gap between germline ends came to 15 bases. CDR3 amino acids: CASSLNSLGGTEAFF. CDR3 nucleotides: TGTGCCAGCAGCTTAAACAGCTTGGGGGGGACTGAAGCTTTCTTT.

The V gene is TRBV10-1, the J gene TRBJ1-5; TRBD1 is a possible D gene (6 bases). CDR3 size: 13 residues. Trimming shortened V by 9 bases and J by 4 bases, and 13 bases separated the two germline ends. CDR1 is WNHNN, CDR2 SYGVQD, per germline (reference sequence). The CDR3 reads CARNNRANQPQHF. The DNA for the CDR3 is TGCGCCAGGAACAACAGGGCTAATCAGCCCCAGCATTTT.

This clonotype was picked up many times. The genes are TRBV7-2 and TRBJ2-7, with D possibly being TRBD1 (5 bases). CDR1 is SGHTA and CDR2 is FQGNSA in the germline V gene. The CDR3 is made up of 13 amino acids. V was trimmed by 3 bases and J by 7 bases, leaving 13 bases between them. CDR3 nucleotides: TGTGCCAGCAGCTTTACAGGTTATCGGGAGCAGTACTTC. This sequence encodes CASSFTGYREQYF.

This clonotype came up many times. The V and J genes are TRBV7-2 and TRBJ1-1; D not resolved. The CDR3 loop spans 14 amino acids. Germline V gene sequence: CDR1 SGHTA, CDR2 FQGNSA. V lost 0 bases to trimming and J lost 3 bases, with 8 bases between them. CDR3 residues: CASSLAGGHTEAFF. The CDR3 coding sequence is TGTGCCAGCAGCTTAGCGGGAGGGCACACTGAAGCTTTCTTT. Based on the CDR3 plus reference TRBV7-2 and TRBJ1-1, the full variable domain is GAGVSQSPSNKVTEKGKDVELRCDPISGHTALYWYRQSLGQGLEFLIYFQGNSAPDKSGLPSDRFSAERTGGSVSTLTIQRTQQEDSAVYLCASSLAGGHTEAFFGQGTRLTVV.

This clonotype is medium-sized. V and J are TRBV7-2 and TRBJ1-6, with TRBD1 matching 10 bases. CDR3 length: 16 amino acids. The germline CDR1 and CDR2 sequences are SGHTA and FQGNSA. V lost 5 bases, J lost 10 bases, and 11 bases stayed unmatched. The CDR3 DNA sequence: TGTGCCAGCAGCCCGCGCCGACAGGGGGCGGGATCACCCCTCCACTTT. Translation gives CASSPRRQGAGSPLHF.